Listed here are 32 T cell receptor beta chains from one sample, sequenced in a study of blood T cell repertoires in COVID-19. The assay was immunoSEQ multiplex PCR, and TCRdb's table has in-frame clones only and misses some. The sample has around 100,000 clones, more than 70% seen once. The specimen sequenced was peripheral blood. These receptors were obtained from a human donor in a cohort sampled during active COVID-19.

The sample holds a few counts of this clone. The rearrangement joins TRBV15 to TRBJ1-4, with TRBD1 matching 8 bases. Germline loops: CDR1 LNHNV, CDR2 YYDKDF (reference sequence). V shed 0 bases, J shed 8 bases, and the junction held 11 bases outside the gene matches. The CDR3 contains 17 residues. The CDR3 nucleotides are TGTGCCACCAGCAGAGACCATCTGACAGGGGCCACAGAAAAACTGTTTTTT. Protein product: CATSRDHLTGATEKLFF.

This chain links TRBV6-5 with TRBJ2-1; D gene ambiguous. The CDR3 is 11 residues long. V was pared by 4 bases and J by 15 bases, with 13 bases between. Looked up from germline, CDR1 is MNHEY and CDR2 is SVGAGI. This CDR3 is CASSWLGEPFF. The CDR3, as DNA: TGTGCCAGCAGTTGGCTAGGTGAACCGTTCTTC.

This clone turned up a few times. The V gene is TRBV9, the J gene TRBJ2-1; 12 bases match TRBD2. V trimming: 5 bases; J trimming: 12 bases; junction bases outside the gene matches: 12. The CDR3 totals 15 residues. Germline V gene lookup returns CDR1 SGDLS and CDR2 YYNGEE. The CDR3 nucleotides are TGTGCCAGCAGTGAGGGGGCTAGCGGGAGGGATCGGCAGTTCTTC. Translation gives CASSEGASGRDRQFF.

Regarding this clone: The sample has other DNA sequences that encode this CDR3 too. V gene TRBV7-2 combines with J gene TRBJ2-2; 11 bases are shared with TRBD2. This CDR3 region has 17 residues. The trim removed 4 bases at V and 3 bases at J, leaving 7 bases unmatched. Germline assignment: CDR1 SGHTA and CDR2 FQGNSA. The CDR3 is CASSSLAGGPDTGELFF. The CDR3 coding sequence is TGTGCCAGCAGCTCTTTAGCGGGAGGGCCCGACACCGGGGAGCTGTTTTTT.

The chain links TRBV20-1 to TRBJ1-1; a weak D match, TRBD1 (6 bases). This CDR3 has 14 amino acids. V gave up 3 bases and J gave up 5 bases, with 16 bases separating them. CDR1 is DFQATT, CDR2 SNEGSKA, per germline (reference sequence). The CDR3 bases are TGCAGTGCTAGTCGGACAGTGGGTTCAACTGAAGCTTTCTTT. Its protein is CSASRTVGSTEAFF.

This rearrangement joins TRBV28 to TRBJ2-7; no reliable D call. Germline V gene data show CDR1 as MDHEN and CDR2 as SYDVKM. V was trimmed by 4 bases and J by 0 bases, leaving 10 bases between them. This CDR3 region has 14 residues. The CDR3 DNA sequence: TGTGCCAGCAGTTACAATCTGGTCTCCTACGAGCAGTACTTC. Encoded protein: CASSYNLVSYEQYF.

The chain links TRBV5-1 to TRBJ2-1; 11 bases agree with TRBD2. The V gene's germline CDR1 is SGHRS and CDR2 YFSETQ. CDR3 length: 15 residues. The junction had 6 bases not matched to a gene; V was cut back by 1 base and J by 9 bases. CDR3 sequence (DNA): TGCGCCAGCAGCTTGAGTAGCGGGAGGGGTTTTGAGCAGTTCTTC. It specifies CASSLSSGRGFEQFF.

The chain has TRBV11-2 and TRBJ2-1; the D is unclear. Trimming left V 7 bases short and J 1 base short, with 11 bases between. Germline assignment: CDR1 SGHAT and CDR2 FQNNGV. The CDR3 is 14 residues long. CDR3 in amino acids: CASTPRVSYNEQFF. The CDR3 region has the DNA TGTGCCAGCACCCCACGAGTTTCCTACAATGAGCAGTTCTTC.

The chain carries TRBV7-2 and TRBJ1-6; D is undetermined. Trimming stripped 3 bases from V and 8 bases from J, with 8 bases between. CDR1 and CDR2 (germline): SGHTA, FQGNSA. The CDR3 has 13 residues. CDR3 nucleotides: TGTGCCAGCAGCTTTAATCCCGATTCACCCCTCCACTTT. It is translated as CASSFNPDSPLHF.

The rearrangement uses TRBV5-4 and TRBJ2-3; 9 bases match TRBD2. This CDR3 is 18 amino acids long. Looked up from germline, CDR1 is SGHNT and CDR2 is YYREEE (reference sequence). V trimming: 2 bases; J trimming: 1 base; junction bases outside the gene matches: 11. CDR3 region: CASSFLLAGTGGTDTQYF. CDR3 nucleotide sequence: TGTGCCAGCAGCTTTCTTCTAGCGGGAACGGGGGGCACAGATACGCAGTATTTT.

This chain connects TRBV7-2 to TRBJ2-7; TRBD1 matches 8 bases. V trimming: 4 bases; J trimming: 5 bases; junction bases outside the gene matches: 10. Germline assignment: CDR1 SGHTA and CDR2 FQGNSA. This CDR3 has 15 amino acids. This CDR3 is CASSYPQGELHEQYF. In nucleotides, the CDR3 is TGTGCCAGCAGCTACCCACAGGGGGAGTTGCACGAGCAGTACTTC.

This chain connects TRBV19 to TRBJ1-5, with TRBD1 matching over 8 bases. Germline V CDR1 and CDR2: LNHDA, SQIVND (reference sequence). Trimming cost V 5 bases and J 5 bases; bases outside gene matches: 17. The CDR3 spans 18 residues. As DNA, the CDR3 is TGTGCCAGTAGTCCCAGCCCGGGACAGGTCCTCCTCGATCAGCCCCAGCATTTT. Protein sequence: CASSPSPGQVLLDQPQHF. Supplemented by reference TRBV19 and TRBJ1-5, the full variable domain reads DGGITQSPKYLFRKEGQNVTLSCEQNLNHDAMYWYRQDPGQGLRLIYYSQIVNDFQKGDIAEGYSVSREKKESFPLTVTSAQKNPTAFYLCASSPSPGQVLLDQPQHFGDGTRLSIL.

This chain uses TRBV10-3 with TRBJ1-4, with 7 bases matching TRBD1. Germline V gene sequence: CDR1 ENHRY, CDR2 SYGVKD. CDR3 length: 15 residues. The V segment lost 0 bases and the J segment 7 bases; nucleotides outside the gene matches: 5. The CDR3 sequence: CAISESKGASEKLFF. CDR3 nucleotide sequence: TGTGCCATCAGTGAGTCGAAGGGGGCGAGTGAAAAACTGTTTTTT.

The CDR3 sequence: CATSRGQGGRSNQPQHF. In DNA form, the CDR3 reads TGTGCCACCAGCAGAGGACAGGGAGGTAGGAGCAATCAGCCCCAGCATTTT. The chain combines TRBV15 with TRBJ1-5; TRBD1 agrees at 7 bases. V shed 1 base, J shed 1 base, and the junction held 7 bases outside the gene matches. Germline lookup yields CDR1 LNHNV and CDR2 YYDKDF (reference sequence). This CDR3 has 17 amino acids.

A note on this clone: One end of the junction fails to match germline, which may point to a read error. The rearrangement links TRBV7-2 to TRBJ2-3; 9 nucleotides agree with TRBD2. The germline V gene encodes CDR1 SGHTA and CDR2 FQGNSA. This CDR3 comprises 13 residues. The CDR3 loop reads CASSLAGQDTQYF. The CDR3 nucleotides read TGTGCCAGCAGCCTAGCGGGACAAGATACGCAGTATTTT.

The CDR3 sequence: CASSWDPRQAGGYTF. In nucleotides, the CDR3 is TGTGCCAGCAGTTGGGATCCGAGACAGGCCGGCGGCTACACCTTC. The chain carries TRBV27 and TRBJ1-2; possible D gene TRBD1, 6 bases. This CDR3 comprises 15 residues. Between the trimmed V and J ends, which lost 4 bases and 8 bases, there was a span of 20 bases. Germline V gene data show CDR1 as MNHEY and CDR2 as SMNVEV (reference sequence).

The chain links TRBV6-1 to TRBJ2-1, with 7 bases aligning to TRBD2. V lost 3 bases, J lost 4 bases, and 6 bases stayed unmatched. This CDR3 is built from 15 residues. Germline V gene sequence: CDR1 MNHNS, CDR2 SASEGT. CDR3 nucleotides: TGTGCCAGCAGTGATAGGCTAGCGGCATACAATGAGCAGTTCTTC. Amino acid sequence: CASSDRLAAYNEQFF.

This clone appeared a few times. V usage is TRBV6-5 and J usage is TRBJ1-2, with unresolved D. This CDR3 contains 12 residues. V was cut by 4 bases and J by 2 bases, with 5 bases left in between. Germline V gene lookup returns CDR1 MNHEY and CDR2 SVGAGI. The CDR3 spells CASSSENYGYTF. CDR3 nucleotides: TGTGCCAGCAGTTCGGAGAACTATGGCTACACCTTC.

This clone was seen just once. The gene calls are TRBV5-1 and TRBJ2-1; TRBD2 agrees at 10 bases. The CDR3 spans 14 residues. Germline trimming cut 2 bases from V and 5 bases from J; bases unmatched to any gene: 1. Germline CDR1 and CDR2: SGHRS and YFSETQ. DNA for the CDR3: TGCGCCAGCAGCTTAACTAGCGGGAACAATGAGCAGTTCTTC. This codes for CASSLTSGNNEQFF.

The chain is built from TRBV19 and TRBJ1-5; perhaps TRBD1 as D (5 bases). CDR3 length: 16 residues. Looked up from germline, CDR1 is LNHDA and CDR2 is SQIVND (reference sequence). V dropped 5 bases and J dropped 0 bases, with 14 bases sitting between them. CDR3 sequence: CASSGGADHSNQPQHF. Written as DNA, the CDR3 is TGTGCCAGTAGTGGCGGGGCAGACCATAGCAATCAGCCCCAGCATTTT.

This clone was seen a few times. This chain links TRBV20-1 with TRBJ1-4; D not resolved. Trimming removed 3 bases at V and 6 bases at J, with 11 bases between. The CDR3 extends over 13 amino acids. Per germline, CDR1 DFQATT and CDR2 SNEGSKA (reference sequence). CDR3 loop: CSASRTVDEKLFF. The CDR3 coding sequence is TGCAGTGCTAGTAGAACAGTCGATGAAAAACTGTTTTTT.

This sequence joins TRBV7-8 and TRBJ2-7; weak D call: TRBD1 (5 bases). V was pared by 1 base and J by 2 bases, with 9 bases between. CDR1 and CDR2 from the germline V gene are SGHVS and FQNEAQ. CDR3 size: 14 residues. The CDR3 spells CASSLGQGTYEQYF. The DNA for the CDR3 is TGTGCCAGCAGCTTAGGTCAGGGAACCTACGAGCAGTACTTC.

This sequence joins TRBV9 and TRBJ2-5; 15 bases align to TRBD2. Germline assignment: CDR1 SGDLS and CDR2 YYNGEE. Unmatched junction bases numbered 6, after V lost 4 bases and J lost 5 bases. The CDR3 extends over 16 amino acids. The CDR3 coding sequence is TGTGCCAGCAGCCCGGGACTAGCGGGAGGCGGGGAGACCCAGTACTTC. It codes for CASSPGLAGGGETQYF.

V and J are TRBV5-6 and TRBJ1-4, with D perhaps matching TRBD1 (5 bases). Per germline, CDR1 SGHDT and CDR2 YYEEEE. This CDR3 spans 17 amino acids. V dropped 1 base and J dropped 6 bases, with 19 bases sitting between them. The DNA of the CDR3 is TGTGCCAGCAGCTTGTATCAGGGCGCCTTTAGTCATGAAAAACTGTTTTTT. It yields the protein CASSLYQGAFSHEKLFF.

The chain carries TRBV7-9 and TRBJ2-5; D not resolved. The CDR3 extends over 15 amino acids. CDR1 is SEHNR, CDR2 FQNEAQ, per germline (reference sequence). V was pared by 5 bases and J by 2 bases, with 15 bases between. The CDR3 is CASSLFVSLQETQYF. CDR3 DNA: TGTGCCAGCAGCCTCTTTGTGTCGTTACAAGAGACCCAGTACTTC. The full variable domain, with the rest looked up from reference TRBV7-9 and TRBJ2-5, is DTGVSQNPRHKITKRGQNVTFRCDPISEHNRLYWYRQTLGQGPEFLTYFQNEAQLEKSRLLSDRFSAERPKGSFSTLEIQRTEQGDSAMYLCASSLFVSLQETQYFGPGTRLLVL.

The V call is TRBV6-5, the J call TRBJ1-5; D not certain. This CDR3 is 14 amino acids long. Germline CDR1 reads MNHEY; CDR2 reads SVGAGI. V was shortened by 7 bases and J by 0 bases, with 10 bases between the two germline ends. The CDR3 is CASTLRVSNQPQHF. The DNA for the CDR3 is TGTGCCAGCACGCTTCGGGTTAGCAATCAGCCCCAGCATTTT.

The gene calls are TRBV5-6 and TRBJ2-5, with 10 bases that match TRBD2. CDR3 length equals 14 residues. Germline assignment: CDR1 SGHDT and CDR2 YYEEEE. J gave up 1 base and V 8 bases, and 5 bases lay outside the gene matches. The CDR3 protein is CASTSGTIQETQYF. For the CDR3, the DNA is TGTGCCAGTACTAGCGGGACAATCCAAGAGACCCAGTACTTC.

The chain recombines TRBV29-1 with TRBJ1-2; possibly TRBD1 for D (5 bases). V gave up 0 bases and J gave up 10 bases, with 18 bases separating them. The CDR3 length is 14 residues. The germline CDR1 and CDR2 sequences are SQVTM and ANQGSEA. In nucleotides, the CDR3 is TGCAGCGTTGAAGAACGAGGTGACACCAGGGACTACACCTTC. Residues: CSVEERGDTRDYTF.

The J gene is TRBJ2-7, the V gene TRBV18, with 9 bases that match TRBD1. Germline assignment: CDR1 KGHSH and CDR2 LQKENI. CDR3 size: 19 residues. V trimming: 3 bases; J trimming: 3 bases; junction bases outside the gene matches: 18. The CDR3 nucleotides read TGTGCCAGCTCACCCTCCCCCCGGGACAGGGAAACAACCAGCTACGAGCAGTACTTC. It is translated as CASSPSPRDRETTSYEQYF.

This clone came up once. One end of the junction does not line up with germline, which may come from a read error. J is TRBJ2-1 and V is TRBV7-7; 8 nucleotides match TRBD2. The germline CDR1 and CDR2 sequences are SSHAT and FNYEAQ (reference sequence). CDR3 length equals 15 residues. The CDR3 sequence: CASSLDGRGFNEQFF. In DNA, the CDR3 is TGTGCTAGCAGCTTAGACGGGAGGGGGTTCAATGAGCAGTTCTTC.

This clone was counted a few times. Other DNA sequences of this sample code for an identical CDR3. This chain connects TRBV5-4 to TRBJ2-5; D is ambiguous. This CDR3 spans 13 amino acids. The ends were cut back, 1 base at V and 1 base at J, with 5 bases in the middle. Looked up from germline, CDR1 is SGHNT and CDR2 is YYREEE (reference sequence). CDR3 amino acids: CASSLRLQETQYF. CDR3 nucleotide sequence: TGTGCCAGCAGCTTGAGACTCCAAGAGACCCAGTACTTC. The variable domain in full, completed from reference TRBV5-4 and TRBJ2-5, reads ETGVTQSPTHLIKTRGQQVTLRCSSQSGHNTVSWYQQALGQGPQFIFQYYREEENGRGNFPPRFSGLQFPNYSSELNVNALELDDSALYLCASSLRLQETQYFGPGTRLLVL.

This clone was counted once. V usage is TRBV28 and J usage is TRBJ2-7; D is possibly TRBD2 (6 bases). The CDR3 extends over 17 amino acids. V was trimmed by 6 bases and J by 0 bases, leaving 21 bases between them. The germline V gene has CDR1 MDHEN and CDR2 SYDVKM. CDR3 sequence: CASSTPGAGFPSYEQYF. The CDR3 DNA follows: TGTGCCAGCAGCACCCCCGGGGCGGGATTTCCCTCCTACGAGCAGTACTTC.